These T cell receptor beta chains were read from a single sample in a study of blood T cell repertoires in COVID-19. TCRdb's table, derived via immunoSEQ multiplex PCR, lists solely in-frame clones and lacks some. The data hold some 45,000 clones, with 88% observed a single time. Material for sequencing was peripheral blood. Receptors were obtained from a human donor with active COVID-19. The donor label of this sample is uncertain. The CDR3 runs from the conserved cysteine through the conserved F or W. The D gene is left open where the match is weak. Clone sizes are given selectively: once, few, many, or a class where the clone is expanded.

v_gene: TRBV25-1
d_gene: NA
abundance: NA
j_gene: TRBJ2-3
CDR3nt: TGTGCCAGCAGTGAAAAACTAGATAGCACAGATACGCAGTATTTT
CDR3aa: CASSEKLDSTDTQYF

v_gene: TRBV29-1
d_gene: TRBD1
abundance: NA
j_gene: TRBJ1-2
CDR3nt: TGCAGCGTTGATCCGGAGACAGGGGGTTATGGCTACACCTTC
CDR3aa: CSVDPETGGYGYTF

v_gene: TRBV25-1
d_gene: TRBD1
abundance: NA
j_gene: TRBJ2-7
CDR3nt: TGTGCCAGCAGTGAAGGGGACAGTTTTAACTACGAGCAGTACTTC
CDR3aa: CASSEGDSFNYEQYF

v_gene: TRBV7-9
d_gene: NA
abundance: NA
j_gene: TRBJ2-3
CDR3nt: TGTGCCGTGTCGGGGAGGAGCACAGATACGCAGTATTTT
CDR3aa: CAVSGRSTDTQYF

v_gene: TRBV5-5
d_gene: NA
abundance: NA
j_gene: TRBJ2-2
CDR3nt: TGTGCCAGCAGCTCTGGGCAGGGGAGAGGCACCGGGGAGCTGTTTTTT
CDR3aa: CASSSGQGRGTGELFF

v_gene: TRBV6-2/TRBV6-3
d_gene: TRBD2
abundance: few
j_gene: TRBJ2-5
CDR3nt: TGTGCCAGCAGTTACTTTTCAAGTATGGGCGGGAGGGCCTCGGGGACCCAGTACTTC
CDR3aa: CASSYFSSMGGRASGTQYF

v_gene: TRBV5-1
d_gene: TRBD1
abundance: NA
j_gene: TRBJ2-3
CDR3nt: TGCGCCAGCAGAGGGACAGGGTATATCACAGATACGCAGTATTTT
CDR3aa: CASRGTGYITDTQYF

v_gene: TRBV7-9
d_gene: TRBD1
abundance: NA
j_gene: TRBJ1-2
CDR3nt: TGTGCCAGCAGCTTGGCAGGGGGAGGCTACACCTTC
CDR3aa: CASSLAGGGYTF

v_gene: TRBV4-1
d_gene: NA
abundance: NA
j_gene: TRBJ2-3
CDR3nt: TGCGCCAGCAGCCAAACAGGCTCTAGCACAGATACGCAGTATTTT
CDR3aa: CASSQTGSSTDTQYF

v_gene: TRBV3-1/TRBV3-2
d_gene: NA
abundance: few
j_gene: TRBJ2-5
CDR3nt: TGTGCCAGCAGCCAAAAGGGCAGGGCAGAGACCCAGTACTTC
CDR3aa: CASSQKGRAETQYF

v_gene: TRBV18
d_gene: NA
abundance: NA
j_gene: TRBJ1-5
CDR3nt: TGTGCCAGCTCACCGGGCAGGGAACAGCCCCAGCATTTT
CDR3aa: CASSPGREQPQHF

v_gene: TRBV3-1/TRBV3-2
d_gene: TRBD1
abundance: NA
j_gene: TRBJ2-2
CDR3nt: TGTGCCAGCAGCCTCAGACAGGGGGTAAGGACCGGGGAGCTGTTTTTT
CDR3aa: CASSLRQGVRTGELFF

v_gene: TRBV27
d_gene: TRBD2
abundance: NA
j_gene: TRBJ2-1
CDR3nt: TGTGCCAGCACCAAACTAGCGGGGTTCAATGAGCAGTTCTTC
CDR3aa: CASTKLAGFNEQFF

v_gene: TRBV7-3
d_gene: TRBD2
abundance: NA
j_gene: TRBJ2-6
CDR3nt: TGTGCCAGCAGCTTAAGGTCCCCCGGGACTATCGGCTCTGGGGCCAACGTCCTGACTTTC
CDR3aa: CASSLRSPGTIGSGANVLTF

v_gene: TRBV5-4
d_gene: TRBD2
abundance: medium-sized
j_gene: TRBJ2-3
CDR3nt: TGTGCCAGCAGCTTTAGCGGGGTCCTCACAGATACGCAGTATTTT
CDR3aa: CASSFSGVLTDTQYF

v_gene: TRBV6-5
d_gene: TRBD2
abundance: NA
j_gene: TRBJ2-3
CDR3nt: TGTGCCAGCAGTCCGGGACTAGCGGGAGCAGATACGCAGTATTTT
CDR3aa: CASSPGLAGADTQYF

v_gene: TRBV2
d_gene: NA
abundance: NA
j_gene: TRBJ2-2
CDR3nt: TGTGCCAGCAGTGGTGGGGAGTACACCGGGGAGCTGTTTTTT
CDR3aa: CASSGGEYTGELFF

v_gene: TRBV6-1
d_gene: NA
abundance: NA
j_gene: TRBJ1-2
CDR3nt: TGTGCCAGCAGTGATGGGGGCCGTGCTCCTTATGGCTACACCTTC
CDR3aa: CASSDGGRAPYGYTF

v_gene: TRBV18
d_gene: NA
abundance: NA
j_gene: TRBJ1-3
CDR3nt: TGTGCCAGCTCACCCTCCAGGGGTTACGGAAACACCATATATTTT
CDR3aa: CASSPSRGYGNTIYF

v_gene: TRBV7-8
d_gene: NA
abundance: NA
j_gene: TRBJ1-4
CDR3nt: TGTGCCAGCAGCTTATTCGGGGGGGCCCATACAACTAATGAAAAACTGTTTTTT
CDR3aa: CASSLFGGAHTTNEKLFF